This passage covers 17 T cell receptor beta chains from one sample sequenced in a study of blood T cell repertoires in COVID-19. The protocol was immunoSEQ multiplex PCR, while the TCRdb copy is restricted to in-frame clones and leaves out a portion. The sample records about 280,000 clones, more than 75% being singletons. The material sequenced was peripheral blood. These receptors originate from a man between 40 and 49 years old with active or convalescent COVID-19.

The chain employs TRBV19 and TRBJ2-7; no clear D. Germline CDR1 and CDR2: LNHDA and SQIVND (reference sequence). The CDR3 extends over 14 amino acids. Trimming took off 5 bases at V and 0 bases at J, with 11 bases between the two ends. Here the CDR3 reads CASSSSWSSYEQYF. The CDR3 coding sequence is TGTGCCAGTAGTTCGTCATGGAGCTCCTACGAGCAGTACTTC.

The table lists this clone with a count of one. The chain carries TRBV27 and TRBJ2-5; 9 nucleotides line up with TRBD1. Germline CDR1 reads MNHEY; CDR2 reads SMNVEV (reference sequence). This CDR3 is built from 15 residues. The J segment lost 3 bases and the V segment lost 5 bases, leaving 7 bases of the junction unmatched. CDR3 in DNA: TGTGCCAGCAGTCCCGGGACAGGGCGAGAAGAGACCCAGTACTTC. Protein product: CASSPGTGREETQYF.

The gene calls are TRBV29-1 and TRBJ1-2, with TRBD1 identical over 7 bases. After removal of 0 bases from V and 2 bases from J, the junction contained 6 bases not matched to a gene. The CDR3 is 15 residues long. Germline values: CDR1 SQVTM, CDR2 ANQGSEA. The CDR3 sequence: CSVEDDRDGNYGYTF. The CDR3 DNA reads TGCAGCGTTGAAGATGACAGGGACGGAAACTATGGCTACACCTTC.

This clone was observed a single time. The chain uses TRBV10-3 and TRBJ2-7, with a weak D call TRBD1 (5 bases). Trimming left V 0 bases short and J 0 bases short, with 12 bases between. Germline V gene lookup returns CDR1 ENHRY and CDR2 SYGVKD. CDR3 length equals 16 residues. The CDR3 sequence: CAISESSGSSSYEQYF. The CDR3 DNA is TGTGCCATCAGTGAGTCGTCAGGGTCTAGCTCCTACGAGCAGTACTTC.

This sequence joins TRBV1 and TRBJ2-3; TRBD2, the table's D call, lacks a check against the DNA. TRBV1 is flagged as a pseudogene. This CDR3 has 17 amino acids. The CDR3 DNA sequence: TGCACCAGCAGCCAAGGGGAGGCGAGGGATTCCACAGATACGCAGTATTTT. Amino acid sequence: CTSSQGEARDSTDTQYF.

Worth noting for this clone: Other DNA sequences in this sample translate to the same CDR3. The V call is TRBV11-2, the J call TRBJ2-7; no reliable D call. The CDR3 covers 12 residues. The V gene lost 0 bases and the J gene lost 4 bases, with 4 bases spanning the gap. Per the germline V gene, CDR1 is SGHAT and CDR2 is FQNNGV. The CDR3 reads CASSLDRYEQYF. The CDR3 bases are TGTGCCAGCAGCTTAGATCGGTACGAGCAGTACTTC.

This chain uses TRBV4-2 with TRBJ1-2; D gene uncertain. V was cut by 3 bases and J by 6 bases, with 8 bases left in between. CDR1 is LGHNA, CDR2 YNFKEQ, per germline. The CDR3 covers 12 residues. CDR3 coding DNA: TGTGCCAGCAGCCATCGTCGGGATGGCTACACCTTC. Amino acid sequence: CASSHRRDGYTF.

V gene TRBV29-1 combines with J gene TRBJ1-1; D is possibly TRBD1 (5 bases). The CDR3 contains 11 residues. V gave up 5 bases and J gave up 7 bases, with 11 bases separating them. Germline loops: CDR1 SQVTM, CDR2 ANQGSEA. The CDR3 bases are TGCAGCGTTCGGTCCGGGGGTGAAGCTTTCTTT. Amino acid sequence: CSVRSGGEAFF. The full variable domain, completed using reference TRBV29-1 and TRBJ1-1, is SAVISQKPSRDICQRGTSLTIQCQVDSQVTMMFWYRQQPGQSLTLIATANQGSEATYESGFVIDKFPISRPNLTFSTLTVSNMSPEDSSIYLCSVRSGGEAFFGQGTRLTVV.

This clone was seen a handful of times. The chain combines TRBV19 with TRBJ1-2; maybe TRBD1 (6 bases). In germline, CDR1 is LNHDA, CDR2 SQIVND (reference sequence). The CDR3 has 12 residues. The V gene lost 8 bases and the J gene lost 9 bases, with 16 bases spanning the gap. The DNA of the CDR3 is TGTGCCAGTCGACAGGCCCTCGGGAGCTACACCTTC. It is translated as CASRQALGSYTF.

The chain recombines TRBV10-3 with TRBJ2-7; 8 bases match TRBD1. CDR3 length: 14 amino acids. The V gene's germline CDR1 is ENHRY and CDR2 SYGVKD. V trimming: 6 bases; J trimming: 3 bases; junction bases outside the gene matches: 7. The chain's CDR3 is CAIRPRTGNYEQYF. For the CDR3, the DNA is TGTGCCATCAGACCAAGGACAGGGAACTACGAGCAGTACTTC.

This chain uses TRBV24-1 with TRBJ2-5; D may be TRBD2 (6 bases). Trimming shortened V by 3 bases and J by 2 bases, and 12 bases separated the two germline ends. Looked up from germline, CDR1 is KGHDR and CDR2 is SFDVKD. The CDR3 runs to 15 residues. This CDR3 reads CATSDPREIQETQYF. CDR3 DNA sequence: TGTGCCACCAGTGATCCCCGGGAGATTCAAGAGACCCAGTACTTC.

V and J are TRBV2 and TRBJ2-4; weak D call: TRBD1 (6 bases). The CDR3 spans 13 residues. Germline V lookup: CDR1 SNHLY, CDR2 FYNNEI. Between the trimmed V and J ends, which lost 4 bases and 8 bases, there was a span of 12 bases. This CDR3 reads CASSGTDTYIQYF. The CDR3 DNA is TGTGCCAGCAGTGGGACAGATACATACATTCAGTACTTC.

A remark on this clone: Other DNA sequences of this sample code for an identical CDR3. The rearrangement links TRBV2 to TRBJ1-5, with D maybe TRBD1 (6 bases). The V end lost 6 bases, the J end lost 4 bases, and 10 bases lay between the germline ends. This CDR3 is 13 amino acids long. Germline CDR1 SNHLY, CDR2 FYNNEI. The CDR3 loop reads CASSGQKNQPQHF. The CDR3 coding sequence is TGTGCCAGCAGCGGACAGAAAAATCAGCCCCAGCATTTT.

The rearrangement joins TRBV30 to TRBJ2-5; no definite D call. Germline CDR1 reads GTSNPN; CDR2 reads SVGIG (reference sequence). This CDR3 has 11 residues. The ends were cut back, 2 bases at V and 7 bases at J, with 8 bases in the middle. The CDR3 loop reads CAWSPSGTQYF. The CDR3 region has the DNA TGTGCCTGGAGTCCCTCCGGGACCCAGTACTTC. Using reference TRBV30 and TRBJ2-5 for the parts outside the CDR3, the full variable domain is SQTIHQWPATLVQPVGSPLSLECTVEGTSNPNLYWYRQAAGRGLQLLFYSVGIGQISSEVPQNLSASRPQDRQFILSSKKLLLSDSGFYLCAWSPSGTQYFGPGTRLLVL.

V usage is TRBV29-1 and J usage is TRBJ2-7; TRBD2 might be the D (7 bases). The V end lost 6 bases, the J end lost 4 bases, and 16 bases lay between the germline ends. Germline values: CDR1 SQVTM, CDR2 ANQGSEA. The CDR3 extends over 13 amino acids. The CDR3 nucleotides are TGCAGCGTCAGCCTGGGGGGGCGTTACGAGCAGTACTTC. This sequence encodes CSVSLGGRYEQYF.

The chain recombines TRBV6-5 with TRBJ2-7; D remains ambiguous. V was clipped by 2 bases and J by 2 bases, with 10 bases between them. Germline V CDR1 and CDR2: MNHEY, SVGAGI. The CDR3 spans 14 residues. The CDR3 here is CASSYNLVTYEQYF. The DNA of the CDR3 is TGTGCCAGCAGTTACAACCTAGTGACCTACGAGCAGTACTTC.

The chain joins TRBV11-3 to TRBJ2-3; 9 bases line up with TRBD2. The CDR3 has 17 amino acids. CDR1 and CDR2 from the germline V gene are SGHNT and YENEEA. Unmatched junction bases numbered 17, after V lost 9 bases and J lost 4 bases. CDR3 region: CARTLLCGRGSPDTQYF. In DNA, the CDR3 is TGTGCCAGAACACTTCTCTGCGGGAGGGGAAGCCCAGATACGCAGTATTTT.